A selection of T cell receptor beta chains follows, all from one sample in a study of shared clonotypes between healthy human individuals. Assay: immunoSEQ multiplex PCR; the TCRdb copy retains only in-frame clones and omits some. The sample has millions of clones; just under 95% are singletons. Sequencing input: naive CD8+ T cells sorted from blood. Receptor source: a man between 18 and 29 years old in good health. CDR3s leave out the opening cysteine and the closing phenylalanine or tryptophan. A D gene is named only where the DNA matches it firmly. The listing skips clone size in some rows; elsewhere it reads once, few, many or a size class.

v_call	clone_size	d_call	j_call	cdr3_aa
TRBV7-2	.	.	TRBJ2-1	ASSLDGRSSYNEQF
TRBV2	.	TRBD1	TRBJ1-1	ASRDGQGITEAF
TRBV30	.	.	TRBJ2-2	AWSVGAGELF
TRBV30	.	.	TRBJ1-2	AWEVLSTAAYGYT
TRBV5-8	.	TRBD1	TRBJ2-7	ASSLGQGAYEQY
TRBV11-3	.	TRBD2	TRBJ2-1	ASSSSGDYNEQF
TRBV14	.	TRBD2	TRBJ2-7	ASSQDSGSPYEQY
TRBV7-9	.	.	TRBJ2-7	ASSLASKYEQY
TRBV5-1	.	.	TRBJ2-3	ASSLQADRISDTQY
TRBV27	.	TRBD2	TRBJ2-1	ASTQGTSGSNEQF
TRBV4-2	.	.	TRBJ2-5	ASSQEFRYQETQY
TRBV15	.	.	TRBJ2-7	ATSGGGGSYEQY
TRBV6-5	.	.	TRBJ1-6	ASRQTYNSPLH
TRBV19	once	.	TRBJ2-7	ASSISGTGTYEQY
TRBV4-1	.	TRBD2	TRBJ2-7	ASSQDSGGAFNEQY
TRBV11-1	.	.	TRBJ1-2	ASSLEEAPDGYHYGYT
TRBV4-1	.	TRBD2	TRBJ2-7	ASSQGPGLAGTSYEQY
TRBV6-5	.	.	TRBJ1-5	ASSYSIQGPQH
TRBV27	.	.	TRBJ1-1	ASRNWNTEAF
TRBV7-2	.	.	TRBJ2-1	ASSLGGNSYNEQF
TRBV28	.	TRBD1	TRBJ1-4	ASSFGDRGEKLF
TRBV5-6	.	.	TRBJ2-7	ASSLEMRTHGEQY
TRBV4-3	.	.	TRBJ2-1	ASSQDLSNEQF
TRBV4-1	once	TRBD2	TRBJ2-7	ASSLSGGLSSSYEQY
TRBV6-6	.	.	TRBJ2-7	ASSDSGPLHEQY
TRBV27	.	.	TRBJ2-1	ASSRRIGTTNEQF
TRBV19	.	.	TRBJ2-1	ASSGGFHEQF
TRBV7-9	.	.	TRBJ1-4	AIFQQGEKLF
TRBV28	.	.	TRBJ2-7	ASSSVVNLARTYEQY
TRBV6-1	.	.	TRBJ1-1	ASTVGGAGYTEAF
TRBV5-1	.	TRBD1	TRBJ1-1	ASSLGTGVEAF
TRBV4-1	.	TRBD2	TRBJ2-2	ASSHAGTSSGELF
TRBV30	.	.	TRBJ2-6	AWDRNPGANVLT
TRBV19	.	.	TRBJ2-7	ASTPGGSYEQY
TRBV27	once	TRBD2	TRBJ2-3	ASSSLGTSGGTDTQY
TRBV11-2	.	TRBD1	TRBJ1-1	ASSLDLKPGGNTEAF
TRBV9	.	.	TRBJ2-5	ASSVEGPETQY
TRBV27	.	.	TRBJ2-7	ASRESRGGSYEQY
TRBV5-5	.	.	TRBJ2-7	ASSWLVSGNEQY
TRBV27	once	.	TRBJ2-7	ASSSRGPVPYEQY
TRBV7-9	once	TRBD1	TRBJ2-1	ASSLYQGARDEQF
TRBV11-2	.	TRBD2	TRBJ2-1	ASSLKGTGLAYNEQF
TRBV7-6	.	TRBD2	TRBJ2-1	ASSLGASGNYEQF
TRBV7-8	.	TRBD1	TRBJ2-7	ASSLGQGKMWEQY